This T cell receptor (beta chain) was obtained from a study of T cells in Graves' hyperthyroidism and ophthalmopathy. This clonotype has ten or more counts. Diagnoses rested on clinical symptoms, serum thyroxine and TRAb, thyroid ultrasound and orbital computed tomography. This CDR3 has 16 amino acids. The germline gives CDR1 MNHEY, CDR2 SMNVEV (reference sequence). Trimming left V 4 bases short and J 2 bases short, with 17 bases between. Amplified TCR beta CDR3 regions derived from RNA transcripts. HTBI primers were the set used in a first-round RT-PCR of the TCR CDR3. TCRdb reprocessed the multiplex PCR reads via MiXCR and lists one record per CDR3 protein. The sample has some 600,000 distinct CDR3 sequences, about 14% seen once; the top ten hold 5.5% to 7.5%.

This chain uses TRBV27 with TRBJ1-2; D perhaps matches TRBD1 (6 bases). The sequenced sample was blood. This TCR came from a woman aged 30 to 39 with Graves' hyperthyroidism that later progressed to Graves' ophthalmopathy. CDR3 in amino acids: CASSSMRTALNYGYTF. CDR3 nucleotide sequence: TGTGCCAGCAGTTCGATGAGGACAGCCCTAAACTATGGCTACACCTTC.